This T cell receptor (beta chain) stems from a study of blood T cell repertoires in COVID-19. Study details: Acute and convalescent COVID-19 samples came from the United States, Italy and Spain. From T cells, B-cell-depleted T cells, or PBMCs came the material, which was cDNA or gDNA.

In the authors' methods: Amplified reference gene primers provided the basis for estimating nucleated cell counts. Assay used: immunoSEQ multiplex PCR; TCRdb lists only in-frame clones, some missing. The V and J calls and clone size are taken from that table; D and trimming were inferred from the DNA. The sample lists approximately 470,000 clones; 70% to 90% were seen once. The V gene's germline CDR1 is LNHDA and CDR2 SQIVND (reference sequence). The length of the CDR3 is 13 residues. The V segment lost 4 bases and the J segment 7 bases; nucleotides outside the gene matches: 3. The clonotype was recovered from a human donor in a cohort sampled during active COVID-19. Sample: peripheral blood. The J gene is TRBJ1-2, the V gene TRBV19; TRBD1 matches 10 bases. The CDR3: CASSTGQGVGYTF. In DNA form, the CDR3 reads TGTGCCAGTAGTACTGGACAGGGGGTTGGCTACACCTTC.